The 3 T cell receptor beta chains presented below share a single source sample, sequenced in a study of blood T cell repertoires in COVID-19. The table came from immunoSEQ multiplex PCR; TCRdb's copy has only in-frame clones and leaves some out. The sample holds about 150,000 clones, just under 85% seen once. The sample was peripheral blood. The receptors shown here come from a woman of 80 years or more with acute or convalescent COVID-19.

The rearrangement uses TRBV19 and TRBJ2-5, with TRBD1 matching 7 bases. V gave up 4 bases and J gave up 5 bases; unmatched junction bases: 10. The CDR3 covers 15 residues. Germline V gene sequence: CDR1 LNHDA, CDR2 SQIVND (reference sequence). This CDR3 is CASSTNRGRGETQYF. In nucleotides, the CDR3 is TGTGCCAGTAGTACCAACAGGGGCCGTGGCGAGACCCAGTACTTC.

The gene calls are TRBV7-6 and TRBJ1-2, with 10 bases aligning to TRBD1. Per the germline V gene, CDR1 is SGHVS and CDR2 is FNYEAQ. This CDR3 has 17 residues. Trimming at V came to 5 bases and at J to 8 bases, leaving 17 bases not matched to a gene. DNA for the CDR3: TGTGCCAGCAGCCTCATTTTCCCGGGACAGGGGATGGAAGGCTACACCTTC. Amino acids: CASSLIFPGQGMEGYTF.

There are a few counts of this clone. The rearrangement uses TRBV3-1 (or the pseudogene TRBV3-2) and TRBJ2-5, with unresolved D. V was trimmed by 0 bases and J by 5 bases, leaving 4 bases between them. Germline V gene data show CDR1 as LGHDT and CDR2 as YNNKEL (reference sequence). The CDR3 runs 12 residues. The CDR3 region has the DNA TGTGCCAGCAGCCAAGATATGGAGACCCAGTACTTC. Residues: CASSQDMETQYF.